The TCR beta chain under discussion was sequenced for a study of blood T cell repertoires in COVID-19. Profiled with immunoSEQ multiplex PCR; TCRdb holds only in-frame clones, not every one. Of 200,000 to 250,000 clones in the sample, 70% to 85% are singletons; the top ten hold roughly 3.5%. The V gene's germline CDR1 is LGHNA and CDR2 YSLEER. The CDR3 has 16 amino acids. The trim removed 4 bases at V and 3 bases at J, leaving 12 bases unmatched. The chain has TRBV4-3 and TRBJ2-7, with 7 bases aligning to TRBD1. Material for sequencing was PBMCs or T cells enriched from blood (not recorded which). This TCR was sampled from a woman aged 55-70 years who had recovered from COVID-19. The CDR3 bases are TGCGCCAGCAGCCGGGCGGAGGACAGGCGAATCTACGAGCAGTACTTC. Amino acids: CASSRAEDRRIYEQYF.